Listed below are T cell receptor beta chains from one sample, sequenced in a study of shared T cell receptors in the human thymus. Produced via immunoSEQ multiplex PCR; TCRdb's table is partial and in-frame only. The table has about 730,000 clones, 70% to 90% seen once. These data are also associated with another study on human thymus T cells.

Sequencing input: thymocytes. These receptors all come from a girl less than two years old with a congenital heart defect. CDR3s include the opening cysteine and the closing phenylalanine or tryptophan. The D gene is left open where the match is weak. The listing skips clone size in some rows; elsewhere it reads once, few, many or a size class.

j_call d_call v_call clone_size cdr3_aa cdr3_nt
TRBJ2-1 - TRBV5-4 once CASSPQSWGLQANEQFF TGTGCCAGCAGTCCCCAGTCATGGGGCCTACAAGCCAATGAGCAGTTCTTC
TRBJ1-2 TRBD1 TRBV10-3 - CATWTGVTYGYTF TGTGCCACCTGGACAGGGGTCACCTATGGCTACACCTTC
TRBJ1-6 - TRBV19 - CASSTGASSYNSPLHF TGTGCCAGTAGTACAGGGGCCAGCTCCTATAATTCACCCCTCCACTTT
TRBJ2-2 - TRBV5-1 - CASSIIPGQHTGELFF TGCGCCAGCAGCATCATACCCGGACAACACACCGGGGAGCTGTTTTTT
TRBJ1-1 - TRBV6-1 - CASSEADKSNWSEAFF TGTGCCAGCAGTGAAGCGGACAAAAGCAACTGGTCTGAAGCTTTCTTT
TRBJ1-5 TRBD1 TRBV27 - CASSLSSRGQEKNQPQHF TGTGCCAGCAGTTTATCTTCCCGGGGACAGGAAAAAAATCAGCCCCAGCATTTT
TRBJ1-4 TRBD1 TRBV7-2 once CASSLGIRGRGEKLFF TGTGCCAGCAGCTTAGGGATTAGGGGGCGCGGTGAAAAACTGTTTTTT
TRBJ2-2 TRBD1 TRBV19 - CASSMVPDRAGELFF TGTGCCAGTAGTATGGTCCCCGACAGGGCCGGGGAGCTGTTTTTT
TRBJ2-7 TRBD1 TRBV27 - CASSLRPVGGTGHPYEQYF TGTGCCAGCAGTTTACGCCCGGTTGGAGGGACAGGCCATCCCTACGAGCAGTACTTC
TRBJ1-1 - TRBV7-8 - CASSLPRGGLLNTEAFF TGTGCCAGCAGCTTACCGCGTGGGGGGTTGCTGAACACTGAAGCTTTCTTT